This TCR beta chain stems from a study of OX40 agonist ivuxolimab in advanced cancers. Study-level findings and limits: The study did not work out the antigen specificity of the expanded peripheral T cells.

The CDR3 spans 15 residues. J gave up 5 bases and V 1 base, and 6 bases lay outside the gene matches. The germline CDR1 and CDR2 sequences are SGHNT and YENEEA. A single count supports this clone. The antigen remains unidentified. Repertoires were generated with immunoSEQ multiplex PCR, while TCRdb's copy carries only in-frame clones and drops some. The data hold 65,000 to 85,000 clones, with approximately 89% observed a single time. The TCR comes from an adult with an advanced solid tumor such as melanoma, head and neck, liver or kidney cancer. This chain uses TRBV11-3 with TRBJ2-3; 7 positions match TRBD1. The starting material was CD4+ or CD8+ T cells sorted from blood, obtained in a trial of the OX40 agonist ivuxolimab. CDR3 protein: CASSLGLSGGDTQYF. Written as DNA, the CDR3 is TGTGCCAGCAGCTTAGGCCTTTCAGGGGGAGATACGCAGTATTTT. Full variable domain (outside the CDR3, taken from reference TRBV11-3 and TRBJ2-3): EAGVVQSPRYKIIEKKQPVAFWCNPISGHNTLYWYLQNLGQGPELLIRYENEEAVDDSQLPKDRFSAERLKGVDSTLKIQPAELGDSAVYLCASSLGLSGGDTQYFGPGTRLTVL.